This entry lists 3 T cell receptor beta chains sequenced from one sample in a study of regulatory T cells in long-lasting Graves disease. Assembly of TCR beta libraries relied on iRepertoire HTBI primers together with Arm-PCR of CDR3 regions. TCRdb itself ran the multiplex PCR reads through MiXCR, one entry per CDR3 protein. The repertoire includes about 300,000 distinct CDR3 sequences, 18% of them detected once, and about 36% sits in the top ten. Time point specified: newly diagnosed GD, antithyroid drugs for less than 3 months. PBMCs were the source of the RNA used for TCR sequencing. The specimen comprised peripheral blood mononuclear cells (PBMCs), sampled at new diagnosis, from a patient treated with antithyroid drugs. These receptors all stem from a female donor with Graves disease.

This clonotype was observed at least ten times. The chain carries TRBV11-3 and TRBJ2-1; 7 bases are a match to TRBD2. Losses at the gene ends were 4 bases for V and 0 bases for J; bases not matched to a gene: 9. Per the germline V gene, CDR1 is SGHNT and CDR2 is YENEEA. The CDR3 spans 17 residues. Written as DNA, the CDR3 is TGTGCCAGCAGCTCACCCCGGGGCGGGAGCTCCTACAATGAGCAGTTCTTC. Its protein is CASSSPRGGSSYNEQFF.

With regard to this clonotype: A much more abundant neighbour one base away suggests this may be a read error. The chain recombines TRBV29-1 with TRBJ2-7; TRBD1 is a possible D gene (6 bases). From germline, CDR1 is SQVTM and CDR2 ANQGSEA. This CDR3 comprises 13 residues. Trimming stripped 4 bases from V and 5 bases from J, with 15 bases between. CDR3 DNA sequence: TGCAGCGTTGGGTCGGACAGTCCCCACGAGCAGTACTTC. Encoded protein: CSVGSDSPHEQYF.

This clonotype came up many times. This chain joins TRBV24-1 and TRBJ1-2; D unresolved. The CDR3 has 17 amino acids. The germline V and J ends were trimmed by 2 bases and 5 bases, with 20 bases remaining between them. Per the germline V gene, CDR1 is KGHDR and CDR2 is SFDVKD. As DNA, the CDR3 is TGTGCCACCAGTGATTCGACGGACCCGAAACCTCCTTATGGCTACACCTTC. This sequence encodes CATSDSTDPKPPYGYTF.